The 11 T cell receptor beta chains below all came from one sample that was sequenced in a study of graft-versus-host responses after intestinal transplantation. The protocol was immunoSEQ multiplex PCR, while the TCRdb copy is restricted to in-frame clones and leaves out a portion. The sample has 9,500 to 15,000 clones; 30% to 35% are singletons. The study plated some 200,000 CFSE-labeled responders with some 200,000 irradiated, violet-dye-labeled stimulators. Here the sequenced sample was alloreactive CD8+ T cells from a mixed lymphocyte reaction culture, taken before intestinal transplant. The sample's subset: CFSE-low proliferating T cells sorted from roughly six-day pre-transplant mixed lymphocyte reaction (GvH or HvG direction). These receptors were collected from a human patient who received an intestinal transplant.

In this sample, this clone is medium-sized (0.01 to 0.1%). The CDR3 protein is CASSPPGENTEAFF. The CDR3 region has the DNA TGTGCCAGCAGCCCCCCAGGGGAGAACACTGAAGCTTTCTTT. The J gene is TRBJ1-1, the V gene TRBV7-9; tentative D call: TRBD1 (6 bases). The CDR3 is 14 amino acids. The V and J ends lost 5 bases and 1 base respectively, with 11 bases between them. The germline gives CDR1 SEHNR, CDR2 FQNEAQ (reference sequence).

The chain combines TRBV11-3 with TRBJ2-1; D not resolved. The V and J ends lost 5 bases and 5 bases respectively, with 16 bases between them. This CDR3 is built from 15 residues. In germline, CDR1 is SGHNT, CDR2 YENEEA. The CDR3 sequence: CASSELGSRDNEQFF. For the CDR3, the DNA is TGTGCCAGCAGCGAATTGGGGTCTCGGGACAATGAGCAGTTCTTC.

Here the CDR3 DNA reads TGTGCCTGGAGTGAAGGGACCGACAATGAGCAGTTCTTC. This encodes CAWSEGTDNEQFF. The rearrangement joins TRBV30 to TRBJ2-1; D may correspond to TRBD1 or TRBD2 (5 bases each). CDR1 GTSNPN and CDR2 SVGIG come from the germline V gene (reference sequence). CDR3 length: 13 amino acids. Trimming cost V 1 base and J 5 bases, with 9 bases left between them. Looking up the rest from reference TRBV30 and TRBJ2-1 gives the full variable domain: SQTIHQWPATLVQPVGSPLSLECTVEGTSNPNLYWYRQAAGRGLQLLFYSVGIGQISSEVPQNLSASRPQDRQFILSSKKLLLSDSGFYLCAWSEGTDNEQFFGPGTRLTVL.

Only a few counts were recorded for this clone. V gene TRBV2 combines with J gene TRBJ2-4, with a possible D match to TRBD1 (7 bases). The CDR3 length is 14 residues. The V and J ends lost 6 bases and 8 bases respectively, with 17 bases between them. The germline V gene has CDR1 SNHLY and CDR2 FYNNEI. The DNA for the CDR3 is TGTGCCAGCAGACGACTAGACAGGGCGGACATTCAGTACTTC. Translation gives CASRRLDRADIQYF.

The chain joins TRBV5-1 to TRBJ2-1, with D possibly being TRBD2 (5 bases). The length of the CDR3 is 15 residues. Germline values: CDR1 SGHRS, CDR2 YFSETQ. V lost 0 bases and J 0 bases, leaving 7 bases between the germline ends. CDR3 residues: CASSLGGLSYNEQFF. The DNA of the CDR3 is TGCGCCAGCAGCTTGGGAGGGCTCTCCTACAATGAGCAGTTCTTC.

The chain uses TRBV7-3 and TRBJ2-7; D is unclear. This CDR3 is 11 amino acids long. Germline CDR1 and CDR2: SGHTA and FQGTGA. V lost 3 bases and J lost 5, with 5 bases in between. CDR3 region: CASSLRHEQYF. The CDR3 region has the DNA TGTGCCAGCAGCTTGAGACACGAGCAGTACTTC.

There are a few counts of this clone. V usage is TRBV4-3 and J usage is TRBJ1-1, with a weak D call TRBD1 (6 bases). The germline V and J ends were trimmed by 4 bases and 0 bases, with 12 bases remaining between them. The CDR3 contains 15 residues. Germline V gene sequence: CDR1 LGHNA, CDR2 YSLEER. DNA for the CDR3: TGCGCCAGCAGCCCTTTCACAGGGATGAACACTGAAGCTTTCTTT. Its protein product is CASSPFTGMNTEAFF.

This clone appeared a few times. V usage is TRBV10-2 and J usage is TRBJ2-2; D uncertain. This CDR3 comprises 14 residues. V was cut by 6 bases and J by 5 bases, with 13 bases left in between. CDR1 and CDR2 from the germline V gene are WSHSY and SAAADI. CDR3 sequence reads: CASRPRRRTGELFF. DNA for the CDR3: TGCGCCAGCAGGCCCCGACGTAGGACCGGGGAGCTGTTTTTT.

There are a few counts of this clone. The V gene is TRBV4-2, the J gene TRBJ2-5; no reliable D call. This CDR3 is 13 amino acids long. Deletions cut 4 bases from V and 3 bases from J, with 9 bases between. Germline V lookup: CDR1 LGHNA, CDR2 YNFKEQ. The CDR3 reads CASSPHSEETQYF. The CDR3 bases are TGTGCCAGCAGCCCCCATTCGGAAGAGACCCAGTACTTC.

This clone has more than one count but fewer than ten. The V call is TRBV25-1, the J call TRBJ2-3; 10 bases map to TRBD2. Germline trimming cut 9 bases from V and 4 bases from J; bases unmatched to any gene: 10. Germline values: CDR1 MGHDK, CDR2 SYGVNS. The CDR3 totals 15 residues. CDR3 nucleotide sequence: TGTGCCAGTGGGAGAGCGGGAGGGTTGTCAGATACGCAGTATTTT. Amino acids: CASGRAGGLSDTQYF.

This clone came up a few times. The chain links TRBV7-9 to TRBJ2-7, with D tentatively TRBD1 or TRBD2 (5 bases each). CDR3 size: 14 residues. Trimming removed 5 bases from V and 6 bases from J, with 17 bases in between. Per germline, CDR1 SEHNR and CDR2 FQNEAQ (reference sequence). The CDR3 loop is CASSRGVRGFEQYF. In DNA, the CDR3 is TGTGCCAGCAGCAGAGGGGTACGTGGTTTCGAGCAGTACTTC.